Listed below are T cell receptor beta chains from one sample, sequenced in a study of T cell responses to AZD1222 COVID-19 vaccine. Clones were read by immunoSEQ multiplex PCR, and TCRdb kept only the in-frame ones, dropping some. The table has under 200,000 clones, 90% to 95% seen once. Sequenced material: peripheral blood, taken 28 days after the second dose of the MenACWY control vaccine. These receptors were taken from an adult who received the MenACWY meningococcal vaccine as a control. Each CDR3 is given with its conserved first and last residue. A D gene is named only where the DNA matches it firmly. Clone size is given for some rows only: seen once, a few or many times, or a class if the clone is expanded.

TGTGCCAGCAGCTTAAGGGCCGGGACTAGCGGGCAAGAGACCCAGTACTTC,CASSLRAGTSGQETQYF,TRBJ2-5,-,TRBV11-3,TRBD2
TGTGCCAGCAGTTATGGGGGTAGCAATCAGCCCCAGCATTTT,CASSYGGSNQPQHF,TRBJ1-5,-,TRBV6-2/TRBV6-3,-
TGTGCCAGCAGTCGTACAGCGAACACTGAAGCTTTCTTT,CASSRTANTEAFF,TRBJ1-1,-,TRBV9,-
TGTGCCTGGAGTCCCACAGGGGTCTATGGCTACACCTTC,CAWSPTGVYGYTF,TRBJ1-2,once,TRBV30,TRBD1
TGTGCCACCAGTGATTTCGCTAAGCAGTACTTC,CATSDFAKQYF,TRBJ2-7,-,TRBV24-1,-
TGTGCCACCAGCAGAGAGGGCTCTGGGGCCAACGTCCTGACTTTC,CATSREGSGANVLTF,TRBJ2-6,-,TRBV15,-
TGCGCCAGCAGCCAAGATCCAGGCGGGAGGGTCAATGAGCAGTTCTTC,CASSQDPGGRVNEQFF,TRBJ2-1,-,TRBV4-1,TRBD2
TGTGCCAGCAGCTTAGCACGAGACAGGGGGTTTAATTCACCCCTCCACTTT,CASSLARDRGFNSPLHF,TRBJ1-6,-,TRBV7-2,TRBD1
TGTGCCAGCTCACCAATTACCAGCAATCAGCCCCAGCATTTT,CASSPITSNQPQHF,TRBJ1-5,-,TRBV18,-
TGTGCCAGCAGCCCCTTAGACCGCGGGGGGGGCTACGAGCAGTACTTC,CASSPLDRGGGYEQYF,TRBJ2-7,-,TRBV5-6,TRBD2
TGTGCCAGCAGTGGGGGTAATCAGCCCCAGCATTTT,CASSGGNQPQHF,TRBJ1-5,-,TRBV2,-
TGTGCCAGCAGTGGGGGGACCGGGGAGCTGTTTTTT,CASSGGTGELFF,TRBJ2-2,-,TRBV28,-
TGCGCCAGCAGCCCTGGTCTATTAGATACGCAGTATTTT,CASSPGLLDTQYF,TRBJ2-3,-,TRBV5-1,-
TGTGCCAGCAGTGAATCCAAGACAGGGGCCTACGAGCAGTACTTC,CASSESKTGAYEQYF,TRBJ2-7,-,TRBV25-1,TRBD1
TGTGCCAGTTGGGCCCGTGGGACAGGCTACAATGAGCAGTTCTTC,CASWARGTGYNEQFF,TRBJ2-1,-,TRBV19,TRBD1
TGTGCCAGCAGGGCAACACAGGGATCCTACAATGAGCAGTTCTTC,CASRATQGSYNEQFF,TRBJ2-1,-,TRBV6-5,-
TGCGCCAGCAGAGGTGATGGGGGAAACACTGAAGCTTTCTTT,CASRGDGGNTEAFF,TRBJ1-1,-,TRBV5-1,-
TGTGCCAGCAGTTACGACCAGGACACTGAAGCTTTCTTT,CASSYDQDTEAFF,TRBJ1-1,once,TRBV6-5,-
TGTGCCAGCAGAGCTATCCCCCGCTCCCACACAGATACGCAGTATTTT,CASRAIPRSHTDTQYF,TRBJ2-3,-,TRBV11-2,-
TGTGCCAGCAGCTTACGGACTAGCGGGAGTGGATACGAGCAGTACTTC,CASSLRTSGSGYEQYF,TRBJ2-7,-,TRBV5-4,TRBD2
TGTGCCAGCAGTTCGTTCAGGGAAAGCTACGAGCAGTACTTC,CASSSFRESYEQYF,TRBJ2-7,-,TRBV27,-
TGTGCCAGCAGTTCTGTCCCCCGCTGGGGGGGGAACACTGAAGCTTTCTTT,CASSSVPRWGGNTEAFF,TRBJ1-1,-,TRBV6-2/TRBV6-3,-
TGTGCCAGCACGGTGGGGCCTGCGAACACTGAAGCTTTCTTT,CASTVGPANTEAFF,TRBJ1-1,-,TRBV6-5,-
TGTGCCAGCAGCCCCCCAGCAGATGAGCAGTTCTTC,CASSPPADEQFF,TRBJ2-1,-,TRBV7-9,-
TGTGCCAGCAGCGTAGGAGGTACAGGCGGTAGCTACACCTTC,CASSVGGTGGSYTF,TRBJ1-2,once,TRBV9,-
TGTGCCAGCAGCGTAGAATCACAGGGGTTCGCTGAAGCTTTCTTT,CASSVESQGFAEAFF,TRBJ1-1,-,TRBV9,TRBD1
TGTGCCAGCACCCTGACAGGTCTTTCTAACTATGGCTACACCTTC,CASTLTGLSNYGYTF,TRBJ1-2,few,TRBV28,-
TGTGCCAGCATGTCCGGGAATGGCTACACCTTC,CASMSGNGYTF,TRBJ1-2,-,TRBV9,-
TGTGCCAGCTCACCCGGGACAGGTAGCTCCTACGAGCAGTACTTC,CASSPGTGSSYEQYF,TRBJ2-7,once,TRBV18,TRBD1